Presented here are 17 T cell receptor beta chains from one specimen sequenced in a study of cytomegalovirus exposure and HLA in healthy donors. Primers included in the PCR were 60 Vbeta and 13 Jbeta primers. Data came from immunoSEQ multiplex PCR; TCRdb stores just in-frame clones and leaves some out. The table includes roughly 34,000 clones, roughly two thirds detected once. Sequencing was done on a sample of PBMCs. The receptors come from a man aged 35-49 years in good health and CMV-seropositive.

The rearrangement joins TRBV10-3 to TRBJ2-1; D uncertain. This CDR3 comprises 13 residues. Germline-derived CDR1 and CDR2 are ENHRY and SYGVKD. Trimming stripped 2 bases from V and 4 bases from J, with 6 bases between. CDR3 region: CAISEHGYNEQFF. CDR3 DNA sequence: TGTGCCATCAGTGAGCACGGTTACAATGAGCAGTTCTTC.

This clone showed up just a few times. V gene TRBV5-1 combines with J gene TRBJ1-1, with D maybe TRBD1 (6 bases). Trimming took 4 bases from V and 4 from J, leaving 14 bases between them. Germline CDR1 reads SGHRS; CDR2 reads YFSETQ. The CDR3 spans 14 residues. This CDR3 is CASSPGDVGTEAFF. The CDR3 nucleotides read TGCGCCAGCAGCCCAGGGGATGTGGGCACTGAAGCTTTCTTT.

This chain joins TRBV5-1 and TRBJ2-5; D is perhaps TRBD1 (6 bases). The CDR3 loop spans 16 amino acids. The V end lost 1 base, the J end lost 0 bases, and 13 bases lay between the germline ends. The germline V gene has CDR1 SGHRS and CDR2 YFSETQ. The CDR3, as DNA: TGCGCCAGCAGCTTGCAGTCCGACAGGAACCAAGAGACCCAGTACTTC. Translating gives CASSLQSDRNQETQYF.

The chain uses TRBV27 and TRBJ1-4; possibly TRBD1 for D (5 bases). The V and J ends lost 6 bases and 4 bases respectively, with 18 bases between them. There are 16 residues in the CDR3. The germline gives CDR1 MNHEY, CDR2 SMNVEV (reference sequence). Here the CDR3 reads CASRELRGEVNEKLFF. The CDR3 DNA is TGTGCCAGCAGAGAATTGCGGGGGGAGGTTAATGAAAAACTGTTTTTT.

There are a few counts of this clone. The chain links TRBV18 to TRBJ2-7; 7 nucleotides line up with TRBD1. The V segment lost 5 bases and the J segment 5 bases; nucleotides outside the gene matches: 9. The CDR3 contains 14 residues. CDR1 is KGHSH, CDR2 LQKENI, per germline. CDR3 protein: CASSDRVVIDEQYF. For the CDR3, the DNA is TGTGCCAGCTCAGACAGGGTAGTTATCGACGAGCAGTACTTC.

This clone has a handful of counts. The chain links TRBV19 to TRBJ2-7, with 7 bases that match TRBD2. The CDR3 consists of 14 residues. Germline V gene lookup returns CDR1 LNHDA and CDR2 SQIVND (reference sequence). V gave up 8 bases and J gave up 3 bases; unmatched junction bases: 10. This chain's CDR3 is CASSQRAGYYEQYF. The DNA of the CDR3 is TGTGCCAGTTCACAGCGAGCGGGGTACTACGAGCAGTACTTC.

The chain is built from TRBV28 and TRBJ1-5; maybe TRBD1 (6 bases). Germline V gives CDR1 MDHEN, CDR2 SYDVKM. The V gene lost 5 bases and the J gene lost 9 bases, with 20 bases spanning the gap. CDR3 length: 15 amino acids. CDR3 nucleotides: TGTGCCAGCAGTACCCCCGACAGGTCGATTCTGCCCCAGCATTTT. Translation: CASSTPDRSILPQHF.

Here the CDR3 reads CASSEQGQIEAFF. The CDR3 region has the DNA TGTGCCAGTAGTGAACAGGGGCAGATTGAAGCTTTCTTT. This sequence joins TRBV19 and TRBJ1-1; 7 nucleotides match TRBD1. The CDR3 contains 13 residues. Trimming removed 5 bases from V and 7 bases from J; junction bases left unmatched: 7. Germline V lookup: CDR1 LNHDA, CDR2 SQIVND (reference sequence).

The chain combines TRBV5-1 with TRBJ2-7, with D perhaps TRBD2 (5 bases). V was cut by 0 bases and J by 6 bases, with 16 bases left in between. The germline V gene encodes CDR1 SGHRS and CDR2 YFSETQ. CDR3 length equals 15 residues. CDR3 sequence: CASSLESGFLGEQYF. The CDR3, as DNA: TGCGCCAGCAGCTTGGAGTCGGGGTTTCTTGGCGAGCAGTACTTC.

This clone was seen more than once but under ten times. The rearrangement links TRBV7-9 to TRBJ2-5; D uncertain. In germline, CDR1 is SEHNR, CDR2 FQNEAQ (reference sequence). Trimming pared 3 bases from V and 3 bases from J, leaving 8 bases between. The CDR3 is made up of 13 amino acids. CDR3 DNA: TGTGCCAGCAGCTTGGGCCAGAAAGAGACCCAGTACTTC. Amino acid sequence: CASSLGQKETQYF. The full variable domain, rest sourced from reference TRBV7-9 and TRBJ2-5, is DTGVSQNPRHKITKRGQNVTFRCDPISEHNRLYWYRQTLGQGPEFLTYFQNEAQLEKSRLLSDRFSAERPKGSFSTLEIQRTEQGDSAMYLCASSLGQKETQYFGPGTRLLVL.

The chain recombines TRBV19 with TRBJ1-1; 8 bases are a match to TRBD1. V gave up 3 bases and J gave up 0 bases; unmatched junction bases: 3. The CDR3 extends over 15 amino acids. Germline V lookup: CDR1 LNHDA, CDR2 SQIVND (reference sequence). As DNA, the CDR3 is TGTGCCAGTAGTATGGGGACAGGTATGAACACTGAAGCTTTCTTT. It translates to CASSMGTGMNTEAFF.

This chain links TRBV5-1 with TRBJ2-1; D is perhaps TRBD2 (5 bases). The CDR3 is made up of 13 amino acids. Trimming shortened V by 4 bases and J by 6 bases, and 11 bases separated the two germline ends. Per the germline V gene, CDR1 is SGHRS and CDR2 is YFSETQ. CDR3 amino acids: CASSPRGPNEQFF. The CDR3 coding sequence is TGCGCCAGCAGCCCCCGGGGTCCCAATGAGCAGTTCTTC.

This clone was seen a handful of times. This chain connects TRBV6-6 to TRBJ1-2; possibly TRBD1 for D (5 bases). CDR1 and CDR2 from the germline V gene are MNHNY and SVGAGI (reference sequence). Trimming stripped 7 bases from V and 4 bases from J, with 13 bases between. This CDR3 comprises 13 residues. The CDR3 DNA reads as TGTGCCAGCACCCTGGCGGGGACCTATGGCTACACCTTC. It translates to CASTLAGTYGYTF.

The V and J genes are TRBV5-1 and TRBJ2-6; D may be TRBD1 (5 bases). The CDR3 sequence is 17 residues long. Germline-derived CDR1 and CDR2 are SGHRS and YFSETQ. The V gene lost 4 bases and the J gene lost 4 bases, with 18 bases spanning the gap. The CDR3 sequence: CASSRSTQGGGANVLTF. CDR3 sequence (DNA): TGCGCCAGCAGCCGATCGACCCAGGGTGGCGGGGCCAACGTCCTGACTTTC.

The chain employs TRBV5-5 and TRBJ2-5; D is unclear. The CDR3 is 13 residues long. Trimming took off 4 bases at V and 6 bases at J, with 13 bases between the two ends. CDR1 is SGHKS, CDR2 YYEKEE, per germline (reference sequence). The CDR3 reads CASSGSFRQTQYF. CDR3 DNA sequence: TGTGCCAGCAGCGGTAGCTTCCGTCAGACCCAGTACTTC. Using reference TRBV5-5 and TRBJ2-5 for the parts outside the CDR3, the full variable domain is DAGVTQSPTHLIKTRGQQVTLRCSPISGHKSVSWYQQVLGQGPQFIFQYYEKEERGRGNFPDRFSARQFPNYSSELNVNALLLGDSALYLCASSGSFRQTQYFGPGTRLLVL.

In its sample, this clone was seen a few times. The chain employs TRBV10-3 and TRBJ2-5; TRBD2 agrees at 8 bases. The CDR3 has 15 amino acids. The V and J ends lost 0 bases and 6 bases, in that order; junction bases with no gene match: 6. Germline V lookup: CDR1 ENHRY, CDR2 SYGVKD. CDR3 sequence (DNA): TGTGCCATCAGTGAGTCAGTAGCGGGGTCAAAGACCCAGTACTTC. Its protein product is CAISESVAGSKTQYF.

This clone was seen a single time. The chain uses TRBV28 and TRBJ2-3, with 7 bases that match TRBD1. With 3 bases clipped from V and 4 bases from J, the junction kept 19 bases outside the gene matches. Germline assignment: CDR1 MDHEN and CDR2 SYDVKM. The CDR3 has 19 residues. Here the CDR3 DNA reads TGTGCCAGCAGTTTGTTTACCGGGGCAGGGGGAGTCTTGCCAGATACGCAGTATTTT. It encodes CASSLFTGAGGVLPDTQYF.